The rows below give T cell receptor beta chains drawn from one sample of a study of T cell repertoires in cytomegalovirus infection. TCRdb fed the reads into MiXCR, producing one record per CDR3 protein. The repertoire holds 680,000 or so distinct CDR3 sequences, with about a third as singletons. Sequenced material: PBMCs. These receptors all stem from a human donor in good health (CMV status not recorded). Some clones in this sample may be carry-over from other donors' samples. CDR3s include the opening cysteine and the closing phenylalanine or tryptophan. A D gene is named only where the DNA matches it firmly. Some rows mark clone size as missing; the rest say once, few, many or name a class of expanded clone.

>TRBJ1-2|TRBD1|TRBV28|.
TGTGCCAGCAGATTGGGGGACAGGGGCGTCTATGGCTACACCTTC
CASRLGDRGVYGYTF
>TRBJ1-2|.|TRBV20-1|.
TGCAGTGCTAGACCCTGGACCGGGACTGTAAAGGGCTACACCTTC
CSARPWTGTVKGYTF
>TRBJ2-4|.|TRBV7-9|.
.
CASSRQGVGMGIHYF
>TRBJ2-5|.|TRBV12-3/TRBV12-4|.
TGTGCCAGCAGCCGCAGGATAGGGGGCCAAGAGACCCAGTACTTC
CASSRRIGGQETQYF
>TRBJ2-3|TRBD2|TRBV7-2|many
TGTGCCAGCAGCTCGCTGACTAGCGCGACAGATACGCAGTATTTT
CASSSLTSATDTQYF
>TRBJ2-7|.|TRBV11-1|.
TGTGCCAGCAGCCCCCGCCGGAACTCCTACGAGCAGTACTTC
CASSPRRNSYEQYF
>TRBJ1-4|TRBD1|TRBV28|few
TGTGCCAGCAAAAGGCCAGGGGGCGAAGAAAAACTGTTTTTT
CASKRPGGEEKLFF
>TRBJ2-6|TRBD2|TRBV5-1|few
TGCGCCAGCAGCTTGTTATCTAGCGGGAGCTCTGGGGCCAACGTCCTGACTTTC
CASSLLSSGSSGANVLTF
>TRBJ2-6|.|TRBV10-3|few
TGTGCCATCAGTGAGTCGGGGTCGTCTGGGGCCAACGTCCTGACTTTC
CAISESGSSGANVLTF
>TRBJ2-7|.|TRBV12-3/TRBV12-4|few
TGTGCCAGCAGTCCCCCCTCAGGGGTTCGGGAGCAGTACTTC
CASSPPSGVREQYF
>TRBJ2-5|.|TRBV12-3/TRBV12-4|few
TGTGCCAGCAGTTTATCTTGGCGGGCGGAGTTCCAAGAGACCCAGTACTTC
CASSLSWRAEFQETQYF
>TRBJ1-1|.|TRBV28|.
TGTGCCAGCAGTCCGGAGGAGTGGGTGAACACTGAAGCTTTCTTT
CASSPEEWVNTEAFF
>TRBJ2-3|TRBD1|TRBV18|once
TGTGCCAGCTCACCACGGGGACAGGCGGGACTCGGTGTTACGCAGTATTTT
CASSPRGQAGLGVTQYF
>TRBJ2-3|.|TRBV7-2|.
TGTGCCAGCAGCTGGGGGTTAGTCGGAGACACAGATACGCAGTATTTT
CASSWGLVGDTDTQYF
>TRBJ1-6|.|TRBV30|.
TGTGCCTGGAGTTGGGTCCGCAGTAATTCACCCCTCCACTTT
CAWSWVRSNSPLHF
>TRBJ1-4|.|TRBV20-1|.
TGCAGTGCTAGACCCTTGATGAATGATGAAAAACTGTTTTTT
CSARPLMNDEKLFF
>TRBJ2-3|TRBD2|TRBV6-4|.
TGTGCCAGCAGCGGACTAGCGGGGGAAAGCACAGATACGCAGTATTTT
CASSGLAGESTDTQYF
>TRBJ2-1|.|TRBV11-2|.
TGTGCCAGCAGCTTAAGGGGTACATCTGGCTACAATGAGCAGTTCTTC
CASSLRGTSGYNEQFF
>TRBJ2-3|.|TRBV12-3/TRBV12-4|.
TGTGCCAGCAGTTTATCGGGCGCCTCGCAGTATTTT
CASSLSGASQYF
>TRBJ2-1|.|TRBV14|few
TGTGCCAGCAGCCAAGACGGGGTATGGTCCTACAATGAGCAGTTCTTC
CASSQDGVWSYNEQFF
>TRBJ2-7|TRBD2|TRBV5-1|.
TGCGCCAGCAGCTTGGCTGGGCGGGAGAATGACTTTAAGTACTTC
CASSLAGRENDFKYF
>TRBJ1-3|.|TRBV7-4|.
TGTGCCAGCAGCCACGAGGCGGTCTCTGGAAACACCATATATTTT
CASSHEAVSGNTIYF
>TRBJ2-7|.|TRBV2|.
TGTGCCAGCAGTGAAGCGGGGGACGAGCAGTACTTC
CASSEAGDEQYF
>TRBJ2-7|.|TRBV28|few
TGTGCCAGCAGTGTCGAACGGGGGAGCTCCTACGAGCAGTACTTC
CASSVERGSSYEQYF
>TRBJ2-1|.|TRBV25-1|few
TGTGCCAGCAGTGAAGATGGCGGGAATAATGAGCAGTTCTTC
CASSEDGGNNEQFF
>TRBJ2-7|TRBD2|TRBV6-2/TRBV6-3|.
TGTGCCAGCAGCAGAGCCGTAGCGGGGTCCTCCTACGAGCAGTACTTC
CASSRAVAGSSYEQYF
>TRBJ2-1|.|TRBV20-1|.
TGCAGTGCTAGAGACCGTGGACGTCCCTCCTACAATGAGCAGTTCTTC
CSARDRGRPSYNEQFF
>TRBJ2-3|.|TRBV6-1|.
TGTGCCATCATGCAACCCGGGACCACAGATACGCAGTATTTT
CAIMQPGTTDTQYF
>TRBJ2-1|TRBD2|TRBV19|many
TGTGCCAGTAGTGAAACCGGAATAGCGGGAGGAAGTACCTACAATGAGCAGTTCTTC
CASSETGIAGGSTYNEQFF
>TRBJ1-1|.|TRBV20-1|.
TGCAGTGCTAGAGAAGGTCAGGGAGATACTGAAGCTTTCTTT
CSAREGQGDTEAFF
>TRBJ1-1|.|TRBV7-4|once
TGTGCCAGCAGCTTTCCCGGTATAGTGGCTGAAGCTTTCTTT
CASSFPGIVAEAFF
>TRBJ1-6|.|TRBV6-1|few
TGTGCCGCCGGGCCGGTCCAAAATTCACCCCTCCACTTT
CAAGPVQNSPLHF
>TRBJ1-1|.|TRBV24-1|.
TGTGCCACCAGTGCCCATACCGGGGGCGGCACTGAAGCTTTCTTT
CATSAHTGGGTEAFF
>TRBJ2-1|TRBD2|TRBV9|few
TGTGCCAGCAGCAATAGCGGGGGGCACTACAATGAGCAGTTCTTC
CASSNSGGHYNEQFF
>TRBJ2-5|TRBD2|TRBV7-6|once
TGTGCTAGCAGCTTAGTTAGCGGGGATCAAGAGACCCAGTACTTC
CASSLVSGDQETQYF
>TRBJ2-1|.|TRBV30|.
TGTGCCTGGAGTGTACTCGCGGGCCATGAGCAGTTCTTC
CAWSVLAGHEQFF
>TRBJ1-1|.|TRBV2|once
TGTGCCAGCAGCGGGGCGACTGAAGCTTTCTTT
CASSGATEAFF
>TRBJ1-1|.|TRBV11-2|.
TGTGCCAGCAGCTTACCAGCGGCAGGGATGAAGGGTTTCTTT
CASSLPAAGMKGFF
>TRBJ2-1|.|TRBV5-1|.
TGCGCCAGCAGCTTGGGGGGGGCCCCCGATGAGCAGTCCTTC
CASSLGGAPDEQSF
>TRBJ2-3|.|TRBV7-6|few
TGTGCCAGCAGCCCTATCCCAGATACGCAGTATTTT
CASSPIPDTQYF